Detailed here is one TCR beta chain. What it binds is unknown. The record originates from a study of siplizumab effects on memory and regulatory T cells. The CDR3 extends over 12 amino acids. Germline loops: CDR1 SGDLS, CDR2 YYNGEE. The trim removed 7 bases at V and 2 bases at J, leaving 0 bases unmatched. Data came from immunoSEQ multiplex PCR; TCRdb stores just in-frame clones and leaves some out. The sample holds about 120,000 clones, roughly 92% seen once. Study observations and caveats: Siplizumab led to significantly less abundant alloreactive sequences that could be traced back to unstimulated CD4+ memory cells. Confirmation was lacking for the suppressive function of proliferating Tregs derived from siplizumab cultures.

This TCR was recovered from a human donor in good health. This chain joins TRBV9 and TRBJ1-2, with 9 bases matching TRBD1. The sample taken for sequencing was CD4+ T cells sorted from blood. CDR3 loop: CASDRGNYGYTF. DNA of the CDR3: TGTGCCAGCGACAGGGGGAACTATGGCTACACCTTC. The full variable domain, in which reference TRBV9 and TRBJ1-2 provide the parts outside the CDR3, is DSGVTQTPKHLITATGQRVTLRCSPRSGDLSVYWYQQSLDQGLQFLIQYYNGEERAKGNILERFSAQQFPDLHSELNLSSLELGDSALYFCASDRGNYGYTFGSGTRLTVV.